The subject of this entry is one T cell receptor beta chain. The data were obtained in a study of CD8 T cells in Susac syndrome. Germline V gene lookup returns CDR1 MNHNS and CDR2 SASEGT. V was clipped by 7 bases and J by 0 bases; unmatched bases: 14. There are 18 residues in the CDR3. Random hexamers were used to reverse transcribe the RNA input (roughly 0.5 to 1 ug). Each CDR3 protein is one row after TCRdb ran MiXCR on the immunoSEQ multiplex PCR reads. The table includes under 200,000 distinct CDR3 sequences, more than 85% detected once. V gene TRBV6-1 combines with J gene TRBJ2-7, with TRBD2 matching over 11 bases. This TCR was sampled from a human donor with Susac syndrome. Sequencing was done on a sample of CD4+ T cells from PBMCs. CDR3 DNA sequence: TGTGCCAGCACTAAAAGGCCCCCGGGACTAGCGGACTCCTACGAGCAGTACTTC. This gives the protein CASTKRPPGLADSYEQYF.